This T cell receptor (beta chain) originates from a study of T cell responses to AZD1222 COVID-19 vaccine. Study as a whole: Pooling was applied to second doses at about 4 or about 12 weeks.

Study findings and constraints: Spike-wide coverage was observed for vaccine-associated CD4 TCRs, with dominant responses at 160-218 and 743-854. Spike-specific TCR breadth and depth went up after people got two AZD1222 doses.

Trimming removed 0 bases from V and 5 bases from J, with 16 bases in between. Germline CDR1 and CDR2: SGHVS and FNYEAQ. The CDR3 is 16 amino acids. Assay: immunoSEQ multiplex PCR; the TCRdb copy retains only in-frame clones and omits some. The data show roughly 70,000 clones, 82% seen once. For this clone: Its specificity is not known.

The chain combines TRBV7-6 with TRBJ1-2; a possible D gene is TRBD1 (5 bases). The receptor was derived from an adult in good health. Source: peripheral blood, taken on day 0 of AZD1222 vaccination. CDR3 sequence: CASSLAVGAGEYGYTF. Here the CDR3 DNA reads TGTGCCAGCAGCTTAGCGGTAGGGGCTGGGGAGTATGGCTACACCTTC. Based on the CDR3 plus reference TRBV7-6 and TRBJ1-2, the full variable domain is GAGVSQSPRYKVTKRGQDVALRCDPISGHVSLYWYRQALGQGPEFLTYFNYEAQQDKSGLPNDRFSAERPEGSISTLTIQRTEQRDSAMYRCASSLAVGAGEYGYTFGSGTRLTVV.